The entry that follows covers one TCR beta chain sequence. Its antigen is as yet unknown. Assay: immunoSEQ multiplex PCR; the TCRdb copy retains only in-frame clones and omits some. This table has approximately 26,000 clones, roughly 80% appearing once. V dropped 2 bases and J dropped 7 bases, with 9 bases sitting between them. This CDR3 is 14 amino acids long. Germline V gene sequence: CDR1 KGHSH, CDR2 LQKENI. The data derive from a study of T cells in localized non-small cell lung cancer. Study-level findings and limits: Median roughly 57 top-100 tumor clones were shared with paired adjacent lung. Maximal T cell clonality occurred in uninvolved adjacent lung, with tumor ranking below it. Density of T cells in blood, when higher, went with longer overall survival.

Sequenced here: peripheral blood, sampled before any cancer treatment. This sequence joins TRBV18 and TRBJ1-6; perhaps TRBD1 as D (5 bases). This receptor was taken from a man between 40 and 70 years old with stage III squamous cell lung carcinoma. In DNA form, the CDR3 reads TGTGCCAGCTCACCAGGGGACGGCAATTCACCCCTCCACTTT. Protein: CASSPGDGNSPLHF.